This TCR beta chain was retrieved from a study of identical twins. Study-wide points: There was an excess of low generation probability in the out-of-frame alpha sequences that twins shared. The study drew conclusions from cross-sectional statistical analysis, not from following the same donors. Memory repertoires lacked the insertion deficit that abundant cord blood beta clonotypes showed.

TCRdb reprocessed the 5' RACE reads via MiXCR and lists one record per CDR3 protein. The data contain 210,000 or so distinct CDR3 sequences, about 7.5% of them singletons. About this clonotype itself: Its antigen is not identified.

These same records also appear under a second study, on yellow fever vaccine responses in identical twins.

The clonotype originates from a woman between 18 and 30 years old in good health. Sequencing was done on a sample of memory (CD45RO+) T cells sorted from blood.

CDR3 sequence reads: CSVLDRGYGYTF. Written as DNA, the CDR3 is TGCAGCGTGTTAGACAGGGGCTATGGCTACACCTTC. V gene TRBV29-1 combines with J gene TRBJ1-2, with 8 bases matching TRBD1. V dropped 6 bases and J dropped 4; count of bases not matched to a gene: 4. Germline V gene sequence: CDR1 SQVTM, CDR2 ANQGSEA. The CDR3 has 12 amino acids.